This entry lists 27 T cell receptor beta chains sequenced from one sample in a study of cytomegalovirus exposure and HLA in healthy donors. The PCR had 60 Vbeta and 13 Jbeta primers. Assay: immunoSEQ multiplex PCR; the TCRdb copy retains only in-frame clones and omits some. The sample contains 150,000 or so clones, approximately 72% of which appear only once. Sequenced input: PBMCs. These receptors all come from a man in his forties or fifties in good health and CMV-seropositive.

The V gene is TRBV4-2, the J gene TRBJ2-6; D may be TRBD2 (7 bases). Germline V CDR1 and CDR2: LGHNA, YNFKEQ. The CDR3 has 20 amino acids. Trimming stripped 3 bases from V and 1 base from J, with 22 bases between. CDR3 sequence reads: CASSHLVTGTGGSGANVLTF. In nucleotides, the CDR3 is TGTGCCAGCAGCCATTTGGTCACAGGGACCGGGGGGTCTGGGGCCAACGTCCTGACTTTC.

In its sample, this clone was seen once. This chain links TRBV4-2 with TRBJ2-7; a possible D gene is TRBD1 (6 bases). Germline V gives CDR1 LGHNA, CDR2 YNFKEQ. This CDR3 is built from 15 residues. The germline V and J ends were trimmed by 0 bases and 2 bases, with 11 bases remaining between them. The CDR3 DNA follows: TGTGCCAGCAGCCAAGATCTTACAGGGACCTACGAGCAGTACTTC. It codes for CASSQDLTGTYEQYF.

This chain links TRBV6-4 with TRBJ1-6, with D possibly matching TRBD1 (5 bases). Germline-derived CDR1 and CDR2 are MRHNA and SNTAGT. This CDR3 contains 14 residues. Trimming shortened V by 11 bases and J by 0 bases, and 11 bases separated the two germline ends. CDR3 residues: CARGVSSYNSPLHF. The CDR3 DNA is TGTGCCCGGGGGGTCAGCTCCTATAATTCACCCCTCCACTTT.

The chain is built from TRBV5-6 and TRBJ1-1, with D unclear. The CDR3 contains 13 residues. The V gene lost 0 bases and the J gene lost 5 bases, with 8 bases spanning the gap. Germline V lookup: CDR1 SGHDT, CDR2 YYEEEE. The CDR3 nucleotides are TGTGCCAGCAGCTTGGCCTCGGGTACTGAAGCTTTCTTT. It yields the protein CASSLASGTEAFF.

This clone was seen more than once but under ten times. The chain has TRBV30 and TRBJ1-2; 10 positions match TRBD1. The ends lost 1 base at V and 8 bases at J; junction bases unmatched: 4. Per germline, CDR1 GTSNPN and CDR2 SVGIG (reference sequence). There are 13 residues in the CDR3. The CDR3 coding sequence is TGTGCCTGGAGTGCCGGGACAGGGGAAGGCTACACCTTC. This gives the protein CAWSAGTGEGYTF.

The chain carries TRBV6-1 and TRBJ1-1, with 7 bases fitting TRBD1. Unmatched junction bases numbered 9, after V lost 6 bases and J lost 5 bases. There are 14 residues in the CDR3. Per germline, CDR1 MNHNS and CDR2 SASEGT. The CDR3 DNA follows: TGTGCCAGCAGGGATACAGGGGAGAGGACTGAAGCTTTCTTT. Its translation: CASRDTGERTEAFF.

V usage is TRBV9 and J usage is TRBJ1-6; D ambiguous. The CDR3 loop spans 14 amino acids. The germline V gene encodes CDR1 SGDLS and CDR2 YYNGEE. V dropped 3 bases and J dropped 8 bases, with 12 bases sitting between them. CDR3 sequence: CASSAVSFDSPLHF. The CDR3 DNA is TGTGCCAGCAGCGCGGTCTCTTTTGATTCACCCCTCCACTTT.

This chain uses TRBV11-2 with TRBJ1-2, with 8 positions matching TRBD1. V dropped 6 bases and J dropped 3; count of bases not matched to a gene: 0. This CDR3 has 12 residues. The germline gives CDR1 SGHAT, CDR2 FQNNGV. CDR3 amino acids: CASRGQDYGYTF. CDR3 DNA: TGTGCCAGCAGGGGACAGGACTATGGCTACACCTTC.

The chain recombines TRBV5-4 with TRBJ1-2; 10 nucleotides align to TRBD1. Trimming took 0 bases from V and 5 from J; bases not matched to a gene: 1. This CDR3 spans 14 amino acids. Germline V CDR1 and CDR2: SGHNT, YYREEE (reference sequence). CDR3 DNA sequence: TGTGCCAGCAGCTTGGGGGACAGGGGATATGGCTACACCTTC. Translation gives CASSLGDRGYGYTF.

This clone was counted between two and nine times. The gene calls are TRBV5-1 and TRBJ1-2; 12 positions agree with TRBD1. The germline gives CDR1 SGHRS, CDR2 YFSETQ. CDR3 length: 14 residues. Trimming took 4 bases from V and 8 from J; bases not matched to a gene: 6. CDR3 loop: CASSRGQGARGYTF. Written as DNA, the CDR3 is TGCGCCAGCAGCCGGGGACAGGGGGCTCGAGGCTACACCTTC. The full variable domain, with the rest looked up from reference TRBV5-1 and TRBJ1-2, is KAGVTQTPRYLIKTRGQQVTLSCSPISGHRSVSWYQQTPGQGLQFLFEYFSETQRNKGNFPGRFSGRQFSNSRSEMNVSTLELGDSALYLCASSRGQGARGYTFGSGTRLTVV.

The J gene is TRBJ2-7, the V gene TRBV7-9, with a possible D match to TRBD1 (5 bases). V was cut by 5 bases and J by 2 bases, with 13 bases left in between. The CDR3 has 14 amino acids. CDR1 and CDR2 (germline): SEHNR, FQNEAQ (reference sequence). CDR3 sequence reads: CASSPGHKTYEQYF. In DNA form, the CDR3 reads TGTGCCAGCAGCCCCGGACACAAAACCTACGAGCAGTACTTC.

J is TRBJ2-1 and V is TRBV19; 8 bases agree with TRBD1. The J segment lost 8 bases and the V segment lost 5 bases, leaving 11 bases of the junction unmatched. This CDR3 has 15 amino acids. Per germline, CDR1 LNHDA and CDR2 SQIVND (reference sequence). CDR3 protein: CASSLGQDNMDEQFF. The CDR3 DNA reads as TGTGCCAGTAGTTTGGGACAGGATAATATGGATGAGCAGTTCTTC.

The chain joins TRBV5-1 to TRBJ1-5; TRBD1 aligns across 7 bases. With 0 bases clipped from V and 3 bases from J, the junction kept 3 bases outside the gene matches. The CDR3 contains 15 residues. Germline V gene data show CDR1 as SGHRS and CDR2 as YFSETQ. The chain's CDR3 is CASSLDRGPNQPQHF. In DNA, the CDR3 is TGCGCCAGCAGCTTGGACAGGGGACCCAATCAGCCCCAGCATTTT. Full variable domain (rest looked up from reference TRBV5-1 and TRBJ1-5): KAGVTQTPRYLIKTRGQQVTLSCSPISGHRSVSWYQQTPGQGLQFLFEYFSETQRNKGNFPGRFSGRQFSNSRSEMNVSTLELGDSALYLCASSLDRGPNQPQHFGDGTRLSIL.

The chain carries TRBV28 and TRBJ2-4; TRBD1 is a possible D gene (6 bases). This CDR3 contains 13 residues. Germline-derived CDR1 and CDR2 are MDHEN and SYDVKM. Trimming stripped 6 bases from V and 2 bases from J, with 8 bases between. In DNA form, the CDR3 reads TGTGCCAGCAGCCAGGGGTCCAAAAACATTCAGTACTTC. Residues: CASSQGSKNIQYF.

Only a few counts were recorded for this clone. This sequence joins TRBV27 and TRBJ2-1, with TRBD2 identical over 12 bases. CDR3 length: 15 residues. From germline, CDR1 is MNHEY and CDR2 SMNVEV (reference sequence). V gave up 3 bases and J gave up 5 bases; unmatched junction bases: 2. Here the CDR3 reads CASSLWTSGDNEQFF. The CDR3 region has the DNA TGTGCCAGCAGTTTGTGGACTAGCGGGGACAATGAGCAGTTCTTC.

The V and J genes are TRBV7-2 and TRBJ1-6; 9 bases are a match to TRBD1. V lost 3 bases and J lost 8; bases outside the gene matches: 5. This CDR3 comprises 15 residues. From germline, CDR1 is SGHTA and CDR2 FQGNSA. The CDR3 reads CASSFLQGADSPLHF. The CDR3 DNA sequence: TGTGCCAGCAGCTTCCTACAGGGGGCCGATTCACCCCTCCACTTT.

This clone was recorded only once. The rearrangement uses TRBV6-6 and TRBJ1-5; weak D call: TRBD1 (5 bases). V shed 6 bases and J shed 3 bases, with 12 bases lying between them. The CDR3 totals 14 residues. The V gene's germline CDR1 is MNHNY and CDR2 SVGAGI (reference sequence). This CDR3 reads CASRPTATNQPQHF. The CDR3 region has the DNA TGTGCCAGCAGACCGACAGCGACCAATCAGCCCCAGCATTTT.

V and J are TRBV19 and TRBJ1-1, with D perhaps matching TRBD1 (6 bases). Germline CDR1 LNHDA, CDR2 SQIVND (reference sequence). The CDR3 loop spans 15 amino acids. The V and J ends lost 5 bases and 0 bases respectively, with 13 bases between them. CDR3 bases: TGTGCCAGTAGTGAGGCGGGGGGCTTGAACACTGAAGCTTTCTTT. As protein: CASSEAGGLNTEAFF.

The chain has TRBV9 and TRBJ2-7; 8 nucleotides agree with TRBD2. Germline V gene lookup returns CDR1 SGDLS and CDR2 YYNGEE. The trim removed 4 bases at V and 7 bases at J, leaving 16 bases unmatched. CDR3 length equals 16 residues. The CDR3 DNA follows: TGTGCCAGCAGCCCACCTTCATCGGGGGGGGCCGGGGAGCAGTACTTC. Encoded protein: CASSPPSSGGAGEQYF.

The chain has TRBV7-3 and TRBJ1-5, with 11 bases lining up with TRBD1. Trimming cost V 4 bases and J 4 bases; bases outside gene matches: 3. The germline CDR1 and CDR2 sequences are SGHTA and FQGTGA. The CDR3 consists of 15 residues. The CDR3 loop is CASSWGTGGNQPQHF. The CDR3, as DNA: TGTGCCAGCAGCTGGGGGACAGGGGGGAATCAGCCCCAGCATTTT. The whole variable domain, filled in from reference TRBV7-3 and TRBJ1-5, reads GAGVSQTPSNKVTEKGKYVELRCDPISGHTALYWYRQSLGQGPEFLIYFQGTGAADDSGLPNDRFFAVRPEGSVSTLKIQRTERGDSAVYLCASSWGTGGNQPQHFGDGTRLSIL.

The V call is TRBV6-5, the J call TRBJ1-4; perhaps TRBD1 as D (5 bases). The CDR3 loop spans 12 amino acids. Germline CDR1 and CDR2: MNHEY and SVGAGI. Trimming stripped 6 bases from V and 12 bases from J, with 14 bases between. CDR3 in DNA: TGTGCCAGCAGCGAGGGACTGGGAGAACTGTTTTTT. Protein product: CASSEGLGELFF.

The chain is built from TRBV9 and TRBJ1-1; tentative D call: TRBD1 (6 bases). The germline gives CDR1 SGDLS, CDR2 YYNGEE. The CDR3 loop spans 13 amino acids. V was trimmed by 4 bases and J by 6 bases, leaving 13 bases between them. The CDR3 DNA is TGTGCCAGCAGCTTGGGGGGGGGCCCTGAAGCTTTCTTT. This gives the protein CASSLGGGPEAFF.

This clone was seen only once. The CDR3 here is CASSSLWDRGDYEQYF. The CDR3 bases are TGTGCCAGCAGCTCCTTGTGGGACAGGGGGGACTACGAGCAGTACTTC. This chain uses TRBV7-9 with TRBJ2-7, with 11 nucleotides matching TRBD1. V was clipped by 4 bases and J by 3 bases; unmatched bases: 8. The CDR3 totals 16 residues. The germline V gene has CDR1 SEHNR and CDR2 FQNEAQ (reference sequence).

There are a few counts of this clone. This sequence joins TRBV9 and TRBJ1-2, with unresolved D. Germline CDR1 and CDR2: SGDLS and YYNGEE. V was trimmed by 2 bases and J by 1 base, leaving 18 bases between them. This CDR3 has 17 amino acids. The CDR3 region is CASSVSTNPGNNYGYTF. The CDR3 DNA follows: TGTGCCAGCAGCGTGTCGACAAATCCCGGGAATAACTATGGCTACACCTTC.

V usage is TRBV4-3 and J usage is TRBJ2-1; possible D gene TRBD1, 5 bases. V was shortened by 2 bases and J by 2 bases, with 7 bases between the two germline ends. From germline, CDR1 is LGHNA and CDR2 YSLEER. CDR3 size: 14 residues. The DNA of the CDR3 is TGCGCCAGCAGCCAACTGGACACCTACAATGAGCAGTTCTTC. This sequence encodes CASSQLDTYNEQFF.

This clone was seen only a few times. The chain has TRBV10-3 and TRBJ1-6, with 8 bases lining up with TRBD1. The CDR3 consists of 16 residues. V lost 2 bases and J lost 3; bases outside the gene matches: 3. CDR1 is ENHRY, CDR2 SYGVKD, per germline. The CDR3 DNA sequence: TGTGCCATCAGTGAGCTCGGGACAGGCTATAATTCACCCCTCCACTTT. Amino acid sequence: CAISELGTGYNSPLHF.

This chain joins TRBV7-2 and TRBJ1-2, with a possible D match to TRBD1 (5 bases). V was trimmed by 1 base and J by 6 bases, leaving 15 bases between them. This CDR3 has 15 amino acids. The germline CDR1 and CDR2 sequences are SGHTA and FQGNSA. In DNA form, the CDR3 reads TGTGCCAGCAGCTTAGTTGGCGGCCAGGGTGATGGCTACACCTTC. Its protein is CASSLVGGQGDGYTF.